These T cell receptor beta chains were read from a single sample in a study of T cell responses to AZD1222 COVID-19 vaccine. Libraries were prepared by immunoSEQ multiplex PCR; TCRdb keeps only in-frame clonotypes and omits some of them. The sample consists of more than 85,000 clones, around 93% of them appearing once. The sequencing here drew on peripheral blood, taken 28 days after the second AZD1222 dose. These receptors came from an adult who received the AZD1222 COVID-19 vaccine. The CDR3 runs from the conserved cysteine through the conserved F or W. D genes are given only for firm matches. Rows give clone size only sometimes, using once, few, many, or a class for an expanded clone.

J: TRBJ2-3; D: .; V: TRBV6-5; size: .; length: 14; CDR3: CASIRTEVVDTQYF; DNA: TGTGCCAGCATAAGGACAGAAGTGGTAGATACGCAGTATTTT
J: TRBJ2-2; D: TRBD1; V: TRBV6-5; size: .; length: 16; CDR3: CASSYFGTVNTGELFF; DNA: TGTGCCAGCAGTTATTTCGGGACAGTGAACACCGGGGAGCTGTTTTTT
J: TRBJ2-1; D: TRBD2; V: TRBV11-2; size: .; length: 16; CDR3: CASRSPGLAANNEQFF; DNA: TGTGCCAGCAGGTCTCCGGGACTAGCGGCGAACAATGAGCAGTTCTTC
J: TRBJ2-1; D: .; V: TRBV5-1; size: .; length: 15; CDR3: CASRPDGNPVSEQFF; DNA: TGCGCCAGCAGACCTGACGGAAACCCAGTGAGTGAGCAGTTCTTC
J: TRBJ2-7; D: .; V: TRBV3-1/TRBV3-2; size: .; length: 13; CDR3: CASSQMFMNEQYF; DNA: TGTGCCAGCAGCCAAATGTTCATGAACGAGCAGTACTTC
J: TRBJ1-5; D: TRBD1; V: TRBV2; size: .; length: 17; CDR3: CALWQGARVYSNQPQHF; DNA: TGTGCCCTCTGGCAGGGGGCCCGAGTTTATAGCAATCAGCCCCAGCATTTT
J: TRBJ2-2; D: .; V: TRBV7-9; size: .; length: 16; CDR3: CASSLVVAANTGELFF; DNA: TGTGCCAGCAGCTTAGTGGTAGCCGCGAACACCGGGGAGCTGTTTTTT
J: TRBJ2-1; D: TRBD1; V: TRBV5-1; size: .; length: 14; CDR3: CASSTDRVVNEQFF; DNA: TGCGCCAGCAGCACGGACAGGGTAGTCAATGAGCAGTTCTTC
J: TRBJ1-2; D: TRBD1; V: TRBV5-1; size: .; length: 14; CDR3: CASSWGTDNYGYTF; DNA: TGCGCCAGCAGCTGGGGGACAGACAACTATGGCTACACCTTC
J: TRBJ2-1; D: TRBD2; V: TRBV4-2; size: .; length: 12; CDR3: CASSLLGGEQFF; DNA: TGTGCCAGCAGCCTCCTGGGAGGGGAGCAGTTCTTC
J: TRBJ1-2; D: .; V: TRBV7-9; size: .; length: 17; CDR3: CASSRGGGGDPLYGYTF; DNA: TGTGCCAGCAGCAGAGGGGGAGGAGGGGATCCCCTCTATGGCTACACCTTC
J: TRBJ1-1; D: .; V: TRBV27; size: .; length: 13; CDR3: CAIRRRENTEAFF; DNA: TGTGCCATCCGACGGAGGGAGAACACTGAAGCTTTCTTT
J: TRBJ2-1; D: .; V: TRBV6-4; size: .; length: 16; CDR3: CASSDSVTTSSREQFF; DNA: TGTGCCAGCAGTGACTCGGTAACTACTTCGTCGCGCGAGCAGTTCTTC
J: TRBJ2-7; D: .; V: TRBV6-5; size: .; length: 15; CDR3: CASRSLQGQTYEQYF; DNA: TGTGCCAGCAGGAGCCTCCAAGGACAGACCTACGAGCAGTACTTC
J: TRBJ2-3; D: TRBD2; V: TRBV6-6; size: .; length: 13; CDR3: CASIGGGTDTQYF; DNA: TGTGCCAGCATCGGGGGGGGGACCGATACGCAGTATTTT
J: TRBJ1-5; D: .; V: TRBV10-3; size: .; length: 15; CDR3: CAISERATSGQPQHF; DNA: TGTGCCATCAGTGAAAGGGCAACATCGGGCCAGCCCCAGCATTTT
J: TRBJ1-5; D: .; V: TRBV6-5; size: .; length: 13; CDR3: CASSYSRNQPQHF; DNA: TGTGCCAGCAGTTACTCGAGAAATCAGCCCCAGCATTTT
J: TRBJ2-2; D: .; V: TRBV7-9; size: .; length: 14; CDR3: CASGRGPNTGELFF; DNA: TGTGCCAGCGGTAGGGGACCGAACACCGGGGAGCTGTTTTTT
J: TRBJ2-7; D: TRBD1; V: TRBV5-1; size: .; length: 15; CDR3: CASSLEYRGPYEQYF; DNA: TGCGCCAGCAGCTTGGAGTACAGGGGGCCCTACGAGCAGTACTTC
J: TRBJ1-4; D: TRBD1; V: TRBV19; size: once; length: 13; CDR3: CASKGQVNEKLFF; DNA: TGTGCCAGTAAGGGACAGGTTAATGAAAAACTGTTTTTT
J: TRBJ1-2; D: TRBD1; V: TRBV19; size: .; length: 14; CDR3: CASNQGTGMDGYTF; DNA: TGTGCCAGTAACCAAGGGACAGGGATGGATGGCTACACCTTC
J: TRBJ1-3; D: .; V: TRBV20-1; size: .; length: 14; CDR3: CSASDRKRGNTIYF; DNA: TGCAGTGCTAGTGACAGAAAAAGAGGAAACACCATATATTTT
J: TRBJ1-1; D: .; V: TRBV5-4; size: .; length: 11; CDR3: CASSSNTEAFF; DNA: TGTGCCAGCAGCTCGAACACTGAAGCTTTCTTT
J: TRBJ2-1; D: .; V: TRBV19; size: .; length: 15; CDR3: CASQLRGDSYNEQFF; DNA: TGTGCCTCCCAACTGAGAGGGGACTCCTACAATGAGCAGTTCTTC
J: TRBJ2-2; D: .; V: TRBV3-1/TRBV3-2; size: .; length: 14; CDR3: CASSQLHNTGELFF; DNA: TGTGCCAGCAGCCAGCTTCACAACACCGGGGAGCTGTTTTTT
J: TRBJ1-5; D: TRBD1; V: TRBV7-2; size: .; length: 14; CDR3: CASSFDRGNQPQHF; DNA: TGTGCCAGCAGCTTTGACAGGGGCAATCAGCCCCAGCATTTT
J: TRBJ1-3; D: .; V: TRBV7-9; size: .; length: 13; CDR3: CASSSITGNTIYF; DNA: TGTGCCAGCAGTTCGATCACGGGAAACACCATATATTTT
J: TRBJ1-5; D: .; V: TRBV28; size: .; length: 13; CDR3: CASRDSSNQPQHF; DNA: TGTGCCAGCAGGGACAGTAGCAATCAGCCCCAGCATTTT